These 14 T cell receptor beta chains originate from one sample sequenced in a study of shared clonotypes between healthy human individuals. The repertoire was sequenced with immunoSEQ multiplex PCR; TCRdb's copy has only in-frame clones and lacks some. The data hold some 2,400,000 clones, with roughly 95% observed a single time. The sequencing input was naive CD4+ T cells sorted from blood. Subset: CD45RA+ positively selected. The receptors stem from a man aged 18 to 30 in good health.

DNA of the CDR3: TGTGCCAGCGGGCAGGACTACGAGCAGTACTTC. It translates to CASGQDYEQYF. The gene calls are TRBV7-9 and TRBJ2-7, with no clear D. The germline CDR1 and CDR2 sequences are SEHNR and FQNEAQ (reference sequence). The CDR3 has 11 amino acids. V lost 8 bases and J lost 3, with 8 bases in between.

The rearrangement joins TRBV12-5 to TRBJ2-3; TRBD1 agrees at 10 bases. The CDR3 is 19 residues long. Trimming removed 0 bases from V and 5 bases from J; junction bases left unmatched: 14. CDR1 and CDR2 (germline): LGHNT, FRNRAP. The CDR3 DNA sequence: TGTGCTAGTGGTTTGGTACCGAAGGGGACAGGGGCTTTTGGAGATACGCAGTATTTT. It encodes CASGLVPKGTGAFGDTQYF.

CDR3 loop: CASSEAELAFF. The DNA for the CDR3 is TGTGCCAGCAGTGAAGCGGAGTTAGCTTTCTTT. V is TRBV2 and J is TRBJ1-1; D remains ambiguous. Trimming shortened V by 0 bases and J by 10 bases, and 6 bases separated the two germline ends. This CDR3 contains 11 residues. Germline assignment: CDR1 SNHLY and CDR2 FYNNEI.

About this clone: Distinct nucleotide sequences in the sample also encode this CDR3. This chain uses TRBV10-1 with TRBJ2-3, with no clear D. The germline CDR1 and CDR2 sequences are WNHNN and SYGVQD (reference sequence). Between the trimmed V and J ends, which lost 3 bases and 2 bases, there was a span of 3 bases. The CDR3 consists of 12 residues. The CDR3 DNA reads TGCGCCAGCAGTGATCTCACAGATACGCAGTATTTT. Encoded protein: CASSDLTDTQYF.

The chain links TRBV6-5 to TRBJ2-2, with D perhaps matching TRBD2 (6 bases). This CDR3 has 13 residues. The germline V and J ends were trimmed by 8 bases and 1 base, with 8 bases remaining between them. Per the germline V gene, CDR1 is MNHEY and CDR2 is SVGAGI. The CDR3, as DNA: TGTGCCAGCCGCGGGAAGAACACCGGGGAGCTGTTTTTT. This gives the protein CASRGKNTGELFF.

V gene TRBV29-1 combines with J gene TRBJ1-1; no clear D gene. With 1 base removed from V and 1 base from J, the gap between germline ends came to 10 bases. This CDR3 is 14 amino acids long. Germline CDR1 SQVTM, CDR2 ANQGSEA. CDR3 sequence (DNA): TGCAGCGTTGAAGTGCCGACGGGGAACACTGAAGCTTTCTTT. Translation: CSVEVPTGNTEAFF.

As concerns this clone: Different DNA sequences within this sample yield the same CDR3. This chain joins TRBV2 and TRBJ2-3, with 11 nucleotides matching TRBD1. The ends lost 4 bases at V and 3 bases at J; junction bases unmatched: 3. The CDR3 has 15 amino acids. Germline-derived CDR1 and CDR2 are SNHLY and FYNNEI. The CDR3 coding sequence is TGTGCCAGCAGTGGGGACAGGGGGGGTACAGATACGCAGTATTTT. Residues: CASSGDRGGTDTQYF.

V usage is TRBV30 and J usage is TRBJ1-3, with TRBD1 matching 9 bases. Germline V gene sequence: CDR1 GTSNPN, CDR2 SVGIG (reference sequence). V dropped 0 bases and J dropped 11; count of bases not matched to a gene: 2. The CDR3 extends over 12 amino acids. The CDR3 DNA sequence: TGTGCCTGGAGTGTACAGGGGGCTGCCATATATTTT. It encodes CAWSVQGAAIYF.

The CDR3 here is CASSQNRGGETQYF. CDR3 coding DNA: TGTGCCAGCAGCCAAAACAGGGGCGGGGAGACCCAGTACTTC. The chain joins TRBV14 to TRBJ2-5, with 7 bases matching TRBD1. The CDR3 consists of 14 residues. The V segment lost 2 bases and the J segment 5 bases; nucleotides outside the gene matches: 5. Germline loops: CDR1 SGHDN, CDR2 FVKESK.

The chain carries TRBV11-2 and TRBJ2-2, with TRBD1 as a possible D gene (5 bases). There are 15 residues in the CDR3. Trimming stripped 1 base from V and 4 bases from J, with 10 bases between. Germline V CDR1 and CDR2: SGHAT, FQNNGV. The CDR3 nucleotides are TGTGCCAGCAGCTTAGGGGGCGGTGTCACCGGGGAGCTGTTTTTT. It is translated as CASSLGGGVTGELFF.

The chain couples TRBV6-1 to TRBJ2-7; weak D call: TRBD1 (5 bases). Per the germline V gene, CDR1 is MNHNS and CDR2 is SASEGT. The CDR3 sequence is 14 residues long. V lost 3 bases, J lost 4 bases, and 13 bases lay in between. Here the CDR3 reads CASSELTEKYEQYF. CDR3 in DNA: TGTGCCAGCAGTGAGCTGACAGAGAAATACGAGCAGTACTTC.

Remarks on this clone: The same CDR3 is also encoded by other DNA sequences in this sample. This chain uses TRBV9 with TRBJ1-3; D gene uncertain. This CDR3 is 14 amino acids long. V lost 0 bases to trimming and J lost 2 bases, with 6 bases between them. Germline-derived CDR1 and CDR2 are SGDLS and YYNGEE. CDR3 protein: CASSVAGTGNTIYF. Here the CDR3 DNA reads TGTGCCAGCAGCGTAGCGGGGACTGGAAACACCATATATTTT.

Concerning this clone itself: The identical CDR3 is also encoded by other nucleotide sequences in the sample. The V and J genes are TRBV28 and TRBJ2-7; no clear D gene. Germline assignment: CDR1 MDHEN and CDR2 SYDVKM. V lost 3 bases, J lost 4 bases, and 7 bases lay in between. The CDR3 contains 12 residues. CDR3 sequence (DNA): TGTGCCAGCAGTTTGGGAAAGTACGAGCAGTACTTC. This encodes CASSLGKYEQYF.

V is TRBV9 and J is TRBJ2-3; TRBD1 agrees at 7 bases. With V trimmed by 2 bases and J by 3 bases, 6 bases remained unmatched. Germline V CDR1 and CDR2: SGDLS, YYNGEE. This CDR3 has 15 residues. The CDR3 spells CASSVTDRRTDTQYF. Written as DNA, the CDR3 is TGTGCCAGCAGCGTCACGGACAGGAGAACAGATACGCAGTATTTT.